This paragraph reports one TCR beta chain. What antigen it recognizes has not been identified. No base-level quality is on record; no much larger clone is a single base apart. Whole blood was collected in K2EDTA tubes by collaborating institutions according to the institutions' own protocols. For TCRbeta analysis, collaborators shipped samples as frozen whole blood, isolated PBMCs, or DNA extracted from either of those sample types. This record comes from a study of blood T cell repertoires in COVID-19 (dated by TCRdb to the early 2020s). For context, the study as a whole: The collaborator samples originated in the United States, Italy and Spain and spanned the acute and convalescent phases of COVID-19. The material from the prospective study consisted of cDNA or gDNA derived from T cells, B-cell-depleted T cells, or PBMCs. Deeply sampled blood TCRbeta repertoires from subjects exposed to, actively infected with, or recovered from COVID-19 were included in the dataset. The repertoires were released in a freely available public database meant as a resource for research on the immune response to SARS-CoV-2. Samples came from the ongoing ImmuneRACE study (first 160 participants) plus 1,254 subjects from 6 global collaborators. A de-identified subject ID, COVID-19 status, age in years and sex were almost always included in the sample metadata. Where HLA class I and class II types were available, the types were taken from metadata supplied by the sample provider, not from assay-based typing.

Overall results and qualifications from the work: The amount of clinical and demographic metadata varied by source and participant and was provided uncurated.

TCRbeta CDR3 regions were amplified from genomic DNA using the immunoSEQ Assay, a bias-controlled multiplex PCR. On the study's bioinformatics: The number of nucleated cells in each sample was estimated by amplification of reference gene primers within the assay. To quantify the absolute abundance of each unique TCRbeta CDR3 rearrangement, sequence reads were collapsed and filtered. For each sample, productive Simpson clonality was calculated as the square root of Simpson's diversity index over productive rearrangements. Imported from immuneACCESS, the table was reduced by TCRdb to in-frame sequences with V and J called. These copies leave out some clones; in studies compared against another copy, an unresolved V gene accounts for under half, and the cause of the remainder is not known. That table is the source of V, J and clone size, and D and trimming were worked out from the DNA. The sample table holds around 150,000 clones, of which about 88% were seen once. The ten largest clonotypes hold more than 0.75% of the sample.

Sequencing was performed on peripheral blood. This clonotype was obtained from a man younger than 35 with acute or convalescent COVID-19.

CDR3 loop: CASTRTTGTGTGNTIYF. In nucleotides, the sequence is TGTGCCAGTACCCGAACCACCGGGACAGGGACAGGAAACACCATATATTTT. In this chain, TRBV19 is recombined with TRBJ1-3, with TRBD1 identical over 9 junction bases. CDR1 and CDR2 (LNHDA, SQIVND) derive from the germline V gene (reference sequence). CDR3 length: 17 amino acids, cysteine to phenylalanine. CDR3 DNA is the only sequence kept; it has 51 bases, read in frame from the first base. The germline V end is reduced by 7 bases and the J end by 4 bases; junction bases left unmatched: 14.